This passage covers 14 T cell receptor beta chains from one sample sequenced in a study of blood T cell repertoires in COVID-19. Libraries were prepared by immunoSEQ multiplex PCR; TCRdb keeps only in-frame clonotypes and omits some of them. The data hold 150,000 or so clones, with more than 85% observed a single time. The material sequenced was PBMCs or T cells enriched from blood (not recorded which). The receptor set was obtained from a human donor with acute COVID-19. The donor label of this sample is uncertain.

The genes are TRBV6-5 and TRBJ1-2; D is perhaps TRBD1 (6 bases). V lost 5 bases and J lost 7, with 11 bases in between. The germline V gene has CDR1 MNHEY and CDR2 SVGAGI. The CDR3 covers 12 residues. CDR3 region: CASSPRQVGYTF. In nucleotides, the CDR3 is TGTGCCAGCAGTCCCCGACAGGTTGGCTACACCTTC.

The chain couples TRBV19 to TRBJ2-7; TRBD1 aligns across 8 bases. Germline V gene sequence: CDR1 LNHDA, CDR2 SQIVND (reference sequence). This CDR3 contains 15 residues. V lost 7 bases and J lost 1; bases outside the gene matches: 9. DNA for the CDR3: TGTGCCAGTACCCCCGGGACAGGAGGGTCCTACGAGCAGTACTTC. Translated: CASTPGTGGSYEQYF.

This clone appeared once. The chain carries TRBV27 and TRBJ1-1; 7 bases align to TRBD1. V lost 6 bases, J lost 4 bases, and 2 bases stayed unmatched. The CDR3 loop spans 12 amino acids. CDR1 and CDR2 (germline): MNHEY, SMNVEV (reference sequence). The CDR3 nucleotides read TGTGCCAGCAGAAACAGGGGCACTGAAGCTTTCTTT. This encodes CASRNRGTEAFF.

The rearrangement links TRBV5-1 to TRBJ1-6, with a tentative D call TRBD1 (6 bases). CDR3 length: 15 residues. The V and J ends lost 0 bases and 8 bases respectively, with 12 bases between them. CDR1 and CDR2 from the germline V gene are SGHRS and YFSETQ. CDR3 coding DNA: TGCGCCAGCAGCTTGGGACAGGTCGGTTATTCACCCCTCCACTTT. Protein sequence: CASSLGQVGYSPLHF.

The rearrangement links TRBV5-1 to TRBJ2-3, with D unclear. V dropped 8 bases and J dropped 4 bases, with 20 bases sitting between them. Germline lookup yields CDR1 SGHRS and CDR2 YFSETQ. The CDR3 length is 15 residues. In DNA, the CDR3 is TGCGCCAGTACCCCGACTCCCCGGCCCCCAGATACGCAGTATTTT. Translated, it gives CASTPTPRPPDTQYF.

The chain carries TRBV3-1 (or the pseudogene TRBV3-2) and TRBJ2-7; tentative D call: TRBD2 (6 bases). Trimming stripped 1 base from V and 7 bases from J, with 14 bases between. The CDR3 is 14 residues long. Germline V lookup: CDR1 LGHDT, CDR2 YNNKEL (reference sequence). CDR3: CASSQGWDGGEQYF. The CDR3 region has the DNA TGTGCCAGCAGCCAAGGCTGGGACGGGGGAGAGCAGTACTTC.

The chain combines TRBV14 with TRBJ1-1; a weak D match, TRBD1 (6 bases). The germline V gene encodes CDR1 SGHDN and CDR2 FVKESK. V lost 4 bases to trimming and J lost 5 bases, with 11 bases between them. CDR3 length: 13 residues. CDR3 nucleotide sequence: TGTGCCAGCAGCCCCCACAGGGTTACTGAAGCTTTCTTT. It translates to CASSPHRVTEAFF.

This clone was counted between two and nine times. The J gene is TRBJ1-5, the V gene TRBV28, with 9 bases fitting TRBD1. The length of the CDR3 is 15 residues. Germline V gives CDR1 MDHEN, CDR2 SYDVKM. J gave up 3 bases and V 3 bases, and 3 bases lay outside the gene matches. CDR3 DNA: TGTGCCAGCAGTTTGGACAGGGGCCCCAATCAGCCCCAGCATTTT. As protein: CASSLDRGPNQPQHF.

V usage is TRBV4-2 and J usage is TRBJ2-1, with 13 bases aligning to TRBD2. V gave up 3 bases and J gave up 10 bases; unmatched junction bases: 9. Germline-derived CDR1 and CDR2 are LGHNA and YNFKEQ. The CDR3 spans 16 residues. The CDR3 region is CASSHLLAGGLGEQFF. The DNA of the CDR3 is TGTGCCAGCAGCCACCTACTAGCGGGGGGGCTTGGGGAGCAGTTCTTC.

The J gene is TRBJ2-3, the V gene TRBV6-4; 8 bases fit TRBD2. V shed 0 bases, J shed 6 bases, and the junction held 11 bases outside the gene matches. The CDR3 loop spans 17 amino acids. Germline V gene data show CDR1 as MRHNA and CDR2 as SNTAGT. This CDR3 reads CASSDSPGAGGADTQYF. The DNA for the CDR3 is TGTGCCAGCAGTGACTCCCCAGGGGCGGGGGGAGCGGATACGCAGTATTTT.

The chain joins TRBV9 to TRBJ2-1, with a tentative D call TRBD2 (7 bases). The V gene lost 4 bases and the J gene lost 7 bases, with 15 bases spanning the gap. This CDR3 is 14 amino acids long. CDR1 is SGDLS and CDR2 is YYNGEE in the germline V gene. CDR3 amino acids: CASSSFEGGNEQFF. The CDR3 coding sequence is TGTGCCAGCAGCTCATTTGAGGGGGGGAATGAGCAGTTCTTC.

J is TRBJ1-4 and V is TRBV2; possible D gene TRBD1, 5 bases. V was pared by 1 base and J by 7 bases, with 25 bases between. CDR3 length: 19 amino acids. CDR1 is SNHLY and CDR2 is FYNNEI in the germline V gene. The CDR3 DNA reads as TGTGCCAGCAGTGAAGGAGGCCTCGTGCGGCAGGGAATGGGTGAAAAACTGTTTTTT. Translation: CASSEGGLVRQGMGEKLFF.

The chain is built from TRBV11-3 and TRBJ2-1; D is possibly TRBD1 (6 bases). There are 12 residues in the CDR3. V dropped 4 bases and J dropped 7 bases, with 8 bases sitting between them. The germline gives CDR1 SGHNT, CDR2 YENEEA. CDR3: CASSSQGNEQFF. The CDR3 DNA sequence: TGTGCCAGCAGCTCACAGGGTAATGAGCAGTTCTTC.

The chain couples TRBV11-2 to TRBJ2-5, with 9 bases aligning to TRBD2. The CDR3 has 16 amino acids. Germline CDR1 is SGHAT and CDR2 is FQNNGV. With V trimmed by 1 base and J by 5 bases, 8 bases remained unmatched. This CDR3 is CASSLVGGGGAETQYF. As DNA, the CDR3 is TGTGCCAGCAGCTTAGTAGGGGGCGGGGGGGCGGAGACCCAGTACTTC.